What follows are 31 T cell receptor beta chains derived from one specimen sequenced in a study of cytomegalovirus exposure and HLA in healthy donors. The PCR ran on 60 Vbeta and 13 Jbeta primers. Assay: immunoSEQ multiplex PCR; the TCRdb copy retains only in-frame clones and omits some. Among roughly 190,000 clones, approximately 88% were seen once, and the ten largest hold roughly 2.6%. Input material: PBMCs. These receptors all stem from a woman in her fifties or sixties in good health and CMV-seropositive.

The genes are TRBV4-2 and TRBJ2-2; TRBD1 agrees at 7 bases. The V gene's germline CDR1 is LGHNA and CDR2 YNFKEQ. The CDR3 has 12 residues. V dropped 5 bases and J dropped 12; count of bases not matched to a gene: 6. The CDR3 DNA reads as TGTGCCAGCAGCTTGCAGGGGGTTAAGCTGTTTTTT. Protein sequence: CASSLQGVKLFF.

This clone was recorded a few times. The J gene is TRBJ1-2, the V gene TRBV4-2; TRBD1 might be the D (5 bases). This CDR3 has 15 amino acids. V lost 4 bases, J lost 0 bases, and 12 bases lay in between. CDR1 LGHNA and CDR2 YNFKEQ come from the germline V gene. Here the CDR3 DNA reads TGTGCCAGCAGCCTGGACACCAACCCTAACTATGGCTACACCTTC. As protein: CASSLDTNPNYGYTF.

The chain recombines TRBV2 with TRBJ2-7; 10 nucleotides align to TRBD2. CDR3 length: 13 residues. Trimming at V came to 6 bases and at J to 9 bases, leaving 8 bases not matched to a gene. Germline loops: CDR1 SNHLY, CDR2 FYNNEI. The DNA of the CDR3 is TGTGCCAGCAGGGTCAGCCGGACTAGCGGGCAGTACTTC. It translates to CASRVSRTSGQYF.

The chain joins TRBV27 to TRBJ1-2; 8 bases agree with TRBD1. CDR1 is MNHEY, CDR2 SMNVEV, per germline (reference sequence). This CDR3 spans 14 amino acids. With 4 bases clipped from V and 5 bases from J, the junction kept 6 bases outside the gene matches. Here the CDR3 reads CASSSPGQVYGYTF. The DNA of the CDR3 is TGTGCCAGCAGTTCCCCGGGACAGGTATATGGCTACACCTTC.

This clone was observed once. The chain links TRBV15 to TRBJ2-4; possible D gene TRBD1, 5 bases. This CDR3 is built from 18 residues. Germline CDR1 LNHNV, CDR2 YYDKDF (reference sequence). Trimming took off 0 bases at V and 0 bases at J, with 15 bases between the two ends. CDR3: CATSRDLAGNLAKNIQYF. In DNA, the CDR3 is TGTGCCACCAGCAGAGATCTGGCAGGGAACTTAGCCAAAAACATTCAGTACTTC. The whole variable domain, remainder taken from reference TRBV15 and TRBJ2-4, is DAMVIQNPRYQVTQFGKPVTLSCSQTLNHNVMYWYQQKSSQAPKLLFHYYDKDFNNEADTPDNFQSRRPNTSFCFLDIRSPGLGDTAMYLCATSRDLAGNLAKNIQYFGAGTRLSVL.

The chain combines TRBV6-6 with TRBJ2-7, with 9 bases lining up with TRBD2. Losses at the gene ends were 4 bases for V and 4 bases for J; bases not matched to a gene: 11. CDR1 MNHNY and CDR2 SVGAGI come from the germline V gene (reference sequence). The CDR3 length is 16 residues. CDR3 sequence (DNA): TGTGCCAGCAGTTCCGCGACTAGCGGCAGTAGATACGAGCAGTACTTC. Amino acids: CASSSATSGSRYEQYF.

The rearrangement uses TRBV7-9 and TRBJ2-7; 7 bases fit TRBD1. The junction had 7 bases not matched to a gene; V was cut back by 2 bases and J by 6 bases. The CDR3 runs 14 residues. Germline V gene data show CDR1 as SEHNR and CDR2 as FQNEAQ (reference sequence). CDR3 in DNA: TGTGCCAGCAGCTTATTCGAAGGGGGCACCGAGCAGTACTTC. This encodes CASSLFEGGTEQYF. The variable domain in full, with the rest retrieved from reference TRBV7-9 and TRBJ2-7, is DTGVSQNPRHKITKRGQNVTFRCDPISEHNRLYWYRQTLGQGPEFLTYFQNEAQLEKSRLLSDRFSAERPKGSFSTLEIQRTEQGDSAMYLCASSLFEGGTEQYFGPGTRLTVT.

With regard to this clone: The conserved closing phenylalanine or tryptophan is absent in this CDR3, likely reflecting a read error. V and J are TRBV4-1 and TRBJ1-1; TRBD1 is a possible D gene (6 bases). The CDR3 length is 16 residues. Germline V gives CDR1 MGHRA, CDR2 YSYEKL. Trimming took off 1 base at V and 9 bases at J, with 21 bases between the two ends. CDR3 protein: CASSQGGRGLGAKAFL. The CDR3 coding sequence is TGCGCCAGCAGCCAAGGGGGGAGGGGGTTAGGCGCTAAAGCTTTCCTT.

J is TRBJ2-1 and V is TRBV4-2; 10 bases align to TRBD2. Germline values: CDR1 LGHNA, CDR2 YNFKEQ. CDR3 length equals 16 residues. Germline trimming cut 1 base from V and 6 bases from J; bases unmatched to any gene: 6. CDR3 amino acids: CASSQGKRGGLNEQFF. In nucleotides, the CDR3 is TGTGCCAGCAGCCAAGGCAAGCGGGGGGGCCTCAATGAGCAGTTCTTC.

The gene calls are TRBV5-1 and TRBJ1-2; D possibly corresponds to TRBD1 (6 bases). Germline lookup yields CDR1 SGHRS and CDR2 YFSETQ. Trimming took 4 bases from V and 6 from J, leaving 19 bases between them. The length of the CDR3 is 15 residues. CDR3 in DNA: TGCGCCAGCAGCGTCTTATACAGGGAAGGAGATGGCTACACCTTC. Translation: CASSVLYREGDGYTF.

This clone was picked up a small number of times. V is TRBV10-3 and J is TRBJ1-6; 9 nucleotides line up with TRBD1. With 10 bases clipped from V and 6 bases from J, the junction kept 7 bases outside the gene matches. The germline V gene has CDR1 ENHRY and CDR2 SYGVKD. The CDR3 is made up of 14 amino acids. The CDR3, as DNA: TGTGCCACCCTCCCGGGACAGGGTAATTCACCCCTCCACTTT. It codes for CATLPGQGNSPLHF.

This chain links TRBV2 with TRBJ1-2; perhaps TRBD1 as D (6 bases). V was pared by 10 bases and J by 6 bases, with 15 bases between. Germline assignment: CDR1 SNHLY and CDR2 FYNNEI. The CDR3 length is 12 residues. CDR3 sequence: CATYRALDGYTF. The DNA for the CDR3 is TGTGCCACCTACAGGGCCCTCGATGGCTACACCTTC.

The rearrangement links TRBV4-1 to TRBJ1-1; 7 bases map to TRBD1. This CDR3 is 15 amino acids long. After removal of 1 base from V and 1 base from J, the junction contained 3 bases not matched to a gene. CDR1 MGHRA and CDR2 YSYEKL come from the germline V gene. The CDR3 sequence: CASSQGQGGNTEAFF. DNA of the CDR3: TGCGCCAGCAGCCAAGGTCAGGGGGGGAACACTGAAGCTTTCTTT.

The chain is built from TRBV2 and TRBJ1-2, with 9 bases aligning to TRBD1. Germline CDR1 SNHLY, CDR2 FYNNEI. CDR3 size: 13 residues. V lost 8 bases and J lost 2; bases outside the gene matches: 3. The CDR3 region has the DNA TGTGCCAGCTCCGGGACAGGGAACTATGGCTACACCTTC. As protein: CASSGTGNYGYTF.

The chain's CDR3 is CASSLGGLAVVNEQFF. The DNA of the CDR3 is TGTGCCAGCAGCTTAGGGGGGCTAGCGGTTGTCAATGAGCAGTTCTTC. This chain links TRBV7-6 with TRBJ2-1, with TRBD2 as a possible D gene (7 bases). This CDR3 spans 16 amino acids. The ends were cut back, 1 base at V and 6 bases at J, with 16 bases in the middle. CDR1 and CDR2 from the germline V gene are SGHVS and FNYEAQ.

The chain employs TRBV7-9 and TRBJ1-2; unclear D gene. CDR3 size: 13 residues. The ends were cut back, 5 bases at V and 6 bases at J, with 13 bases in the middle. The V gene's germline CDR1 is SEHNR and CDR2 FQNEAQ (reference sequence). In DNA, the CDR3 is TGTGCCAGCAGCCCCGTAGAGGCCGATGGCTACACCTTC. Translated: CASSPVEADGYTF. Full variable domain (rest looked up from reference TRBV7-9 and TRBJ1-2): DTGVSQNPRHKITKRGQNVTFRCDPISEHNRLYWYRQTLGQGPEFLTYFQNEAQLEKSRLLSDRFSAERPKGSFSTLEIQRTEQGDSAMYLCASSPVEADGYTFGSGTRLTVV.

The chain joins TRBV7-2 to TRBJ2-5; 13 nucleotides line up with TRBD2. V dropped 5 bases and J dropped 4; count of bases not matched to a gene: 10. The CDR3 has 17 amino acids. Looked up from germline, CDR1 is SGHTA and CDR2 is FQGNSA. DNA of the CDR3: TGTGCCAGCAGCCCAACGTTACTAGCGGGGGGGGGAGAGACCCAGTACTTC. The encoded protein is CASSPTLLAGGGETQYF.

V usage is TRBV5-1 and J usage is TRBJ1-4, with 9 bases identical to TRBD1. Germline CDR1 is SGHRS and CDR2 is YFSETQ. The CDR3 totals 15 residues. Unmatched junction bases numbered 10, after V lost 6 bases and J lost 7 bases. The CDR3 nucleotides read TGCGCCAGCACCCAACAGGGGGCAGGAGGTGAAAAACTGTTTTTT. Protein: CASTQQGAGGEKLFF.

This clone was picked up a small number of times. The CDR3 reads CASSPRDRSHEQYF. The CDR3 DNA reads as TGTGCCAGTAGTCCCCGGGACAGGAGCCACGAGCAGTACTTC. The chain combines TRBV19 with TRBJ2-7; 8 nucleotides match TRBD1. In germline, CDR1 is LNHDA, CDR2 SQIVND (reference sequence). J lost 5 bases, V lost 5 bases, and 8 bases had no gene match. CDR3 size: 14 residues. Supplemented by reference TRBV19 and TRBJ2-7, the full variable domain reads DGGITQSPKYLFRKEGQNVTLSCEQNLNHDAMYWYRQDPGQGLRLIYYSQIVNDFQKGDIAEGYSVSREKKESFPLTVTSAQKNPTAFYLCASSPRDRSHEQYFGPGTRLTVT.

The chain combines TRBV7-9 with TRBJ2-1; 8 bases map to TRBD1. The germline CDR1 and CDR2 sequences are SEHNR and FQNEAQ (reference sequence). J lost 6 bases, V lost 5 bases, and 6 bases had no gene match. CDR3 length: 14 residues. The CDR3 loop is CASSLPRGPNEQFF. The DNA for the CDR3 is TGTGCCAGCAGCCTTCCCAGGGGGCCCAATGAGCAGTTCTTC.

This clone was seen a handful of times. J is TRBJ2-7 and V is TRBV6-1; the match to TRBD1 covers 8 bases. The germline CDR1 and CDR2 sequences are MNHNS and SASEGT. The CDR3 is made up of 14 amino acids. The CDR3 DNA sequence: TGTGTCGAAACGAACGACAGGGGCCCCTCTGAGCAGTACTTC. It yields the protein CVETNDRGPSEQYF.

The V gene is TRBV28, the J gene TRBJ1-6, with 9 bases lining up with TRBD1. Germline V gene data show CDR1 as MDHEN and CDR2 as SYDVKM. V shed 6 bases and J 8 bases; nucleotides not matched to a gene: 5. CDR3 length: 14 amino acids. The CDR3 loop reads CASRPTGGDSPLHF. In nucleotides, the CDR3 is TGTGCCAGCAGGCCTACAGGGGGCGATTCACCCCTCCACTTT. Full variable domain (remainder filled in from reference TRBV28 and TRBJ1-6): DVKVTQSSRYLVKRTGEKVFLECVQDMDHENMFWYRQDPGLGLRLIYFSYDVKMKEKGDIPEGYSVSREKKERFSLILESASTNQTSMYLCASRPTGGDSPLHFGNGTRLTVT.

DNA of the CDR3: TGCGCCAGCAGTCAAACCCCCCCCAAGCGGGCTCGCTCCTACGAGCAGTACTTC. Protein: CASSQTPPKRARSYEQYF. The rearrangement links TRBV23-1 to TRBJ2-7; tentatively, D is TRBD2 (6 bases). TRBV23-1 belongs to the ORF category, with a function that is uncertain. CDR3 size: 18 residues. V dropped 2 bases and J dropped 0 bases, with 20 bases sitting between them.

The rearrangement joins TRBV9 to TRBJ1-3; D is ambiguous. Germline V lookup: CDR1 SGDLS, CDR2 YYNGEE. The CDR3 extends over 17 amino acids. Trimming removed 4 bases at V and 0 bases at J, with 17 bases between. CDR3: CASSPTTTVTSGNTIYF. The DNA for the CDR3 is TGTGCCAGCAGCCCTACGACAACGGTGACCTCTGGAAACACCATATATTTT. The full variable domain, rest sourced from reference TRBV9 and TRBJ1-3, is DSGVTQTPKHLITATGQRVTLRCSPRSGDLSVYWYQQSLDQGLQFLIQYYNGEERAKGNILERFSAQQFPDLHSELNLSSLELGDSALYFCASSPTTTVTSGNTIYFGEGSWLTVV.

The V gene is TRBV19, the J gene TRBJ2-2, with D possibly being TRBD1 (6 bases). The germline V and J ends were trimmed by 10 bases and 0 bases, with 9 bases remaining between them. Germline V gene lookup returns CDR1 LNHDA and CDR2 SQIVND (reference sequence). The CDR3 has 13 amino acids. The CDR3 region has the DNA TGTGCCACCTGGACAGCGAACACCGGGGAGCTGTTTTTT. Its protein product is CATWTANTGELFF.

This chain connects TRBV6-1 to TRBJ2-3; 9 nucleotides align to TRBD1. CDR3 size: 15 residues. The V and J ends lost 5 bases and 3 bases, in that order; junction bases with no gene match: 6. The V gene's germline CDR1 is MNHNS and CDR2 SASEGT. CDR3 residues: CASSRQGDGTDTQYF. CDR3 nucleotides: TGTGCCAGCAGTCGACAGGGGGATGGAACAGATACGCAGTATTTT.

This sequence joins TRBV30 and TRBJ2-2; D gene uncertain. V lost 0 bases to trimming and J lost 5 bases, with 7 bases between them. Per germline, CDR1 GTSNPN and CDR2 SVGIG (reference sequence). CDR3 length: 13 amino acids. CDR3 sequence (DNA): TGTGCCTGGAGTGTAGCCTTGACCGGGGAGCTGTTTTTT. Residues: CAWSVALTGELFF.

This sequence joins TRBV11-2 and TRBJ1-5; D gene uncertain. Germline lookup yields CDR1 SGHAT and CDR2 FQNNGV. The CDR3 has 16 amino acids. Trimming pared 0 bases from V and 1 base from J, leaving 10 bases between. The CDR3 loop reads CASSLDPEGSNQPQHF. CDR3 DNA: TGTGCCAGCAGCTTAGATCCGGAGGGCAGCAATCAGCCCCAGCATTTT. The full variable domain, its missing parts supplied by reference TRBV11-2 and TRBJ1-5, is EAGVAQSPRYKIIEKRQSVAFWCNPISGHATLYWYQQILGQGPKLLIQFQNNGVVDDSQLPKDRFSAERLKGVDSTLKIQPAKLEDSAVYLCASSLDPEGSNQPQHFGDGTRLSIL.

The chain recombines TRBV7-8 with TRBJ2-3, with 8 nucleotides matching TRBD2. Germline CDR1 and CDR2: SGHVS and FQNEAQ. The length of the CDR3 is 13 residues. Trimming cost V 7 bases and J 8 bases; bases outside gene matches: 8. Here the CDR3 reads CASKMAGGSTQYF. CDR3 sequence (DNA): TGTGCCAGCAAGATGGCGGGGGGATCTACGCAGTATTTT.

The chain couples TRBV28 to TRBJ1-2; 7 bases agree with TRBD1. CDR1 is MDHEN, CDR2 SYDVKM, per germline. J lost 4 bases, V lost 4 bases, and 15 bases had no gene match. The CDR3 totals 17 residues. The CDR3 sequence: CASSSQTGTATLYGYTF. The CDR3 DNA sequence: TGTGCCAGCAGTTCCCAGACCGGGACAGCGACCCTCTATGGCTACACCTTC.

This rearrangement joins TRBV11-3 to TRBJ2-5; 7 bases agree with TRBD2. The CDR3 has 14 amino acids. The J segment lost 0 bases and the V segment lost 3 bases, leaving 1 base of the junction unmatched. Germline values: CDR1 SGHNT, CDR2 YENEEA. CDR3 DNA sequence: TGTGCCAGCAGCTTGGGGGGGAACCAAGAGACCCAGTACTTC. Amino acids: CASSLGGNQETQYF.